These 29 T cell receptor beta chains were sequenced from one sample in a study of T-cell reconstitution after alpha-beta-depleted transplantation in children. Preparing the TCRbeta library involved the use of unique molecular identifiers. MiXCR was run by TCRdb on the PCR reads, yielding one entry per CDR3 protein. Of around 680,000 distinct CDR3 sequences detected, 16% appear once; the ten largest clones hold under 1.2%. The specimen comprised PBMCs from the stem cell graft donor, sampled from the stem cell graft. The receptors here all came from a human donor who donated a stem cell graft to a child with acute myeloid leukemia.

About this clonotype: This may stem from a read error, because a much larger clone lies one nucleotide away. V is TRBV20-1 and J is TRBJ1-5; possibly TRBD1 for D (6 bases). This CDR3 is 15 amino acids long. Germline V gene sequence: CDR1 DFQATT, CDR2 SNEGSKA (reference sequence). The CDR3 spells CCARDWSGEGQPQHF. DNA of the CDR3: TGCTGTGCTAGAGATTGGTCAGGGGAAGGCCAGCCCCAGCATTTT.

The rearrangement links TRBV4-1 to TRBJ2-2; no clear D. CDR1 is MGHRA and CDR2 is YSYEKL in the germline V gene. V lost 9 bases and J lost 1, with 9 bases in between. CDR3 length equals 13 residues. The CDR3 sequence is CASCLENTGELFF. In DNA, the CDR3 is TGCGCCAGTTGCCTAGAGAACACCGGGGAGCTGTTTTTT.

The sample holds many counts of this clonotype. V gene TRBV20-1 combines with J gene TRBJ2-7; 8 positions match TRBD1. The CDR3 is made up of 16 amino acids. Looked up from germline, CDR1 is DFQATT and CDR2 is SNEGSKA (reference sequence). Germline trimming cut 2 bases from V and 2 bases from J; bases unmatched to any gene: 11. The CDR3 sequence is CSARKGGTGNPYEQYF. The CDR3 DNA follows: TGCAGTGCTAGAAAAGGCGGGACAGGAAACCCCTACGAGCAGTACTTC.

The genes are TRBV7-8 and TRBJ2-3; TRBD2 might be the D (7 bases). CDR1 and CDR2 from the germline V gene are SGHVS and FQNEAQ. The CDR3 loop spans 16 amino acids. Trimming removed 4 bases from V and 2 bases from J, with 16 bases in between. CDR3 in DNA: TGTGCCAGCAGCTACTCAGAAGGGGGGGTCACAGATACGCAGTATTTT. Translating it yields CASSYSEGGVTDTQYF.

This clonotype was seen repeatedly, ten times or more. The CDR3 DNA sequence: TGCAGCGTTAGGGATGGGCTTCAGCCCCAGCATTTT. Translating it yields CSVRDGLQPQHF. V usage is TRBV29-1 and J usage is TRBJ1-5; D is uncertain. The germline V gene encodes CDR1 SQVTM and CDR2 ANQGSEA. The V end lost 5 bases, the J end lost 6 bases, and 11 bases lay between the germline ends. The CDR3 totals 12 residues.

This chain's CDR3 is CASSLEGAGKNIQYF. CDR3 DNA: TGTGCCAGCAGTTTGGAGGGGGCCGGCAAAAACATTCAGTACTTC. The chain uses TRBV12-3 or TRBV12-4 and TRBJ2-4; D may be TRBD1 (7 bases). The CDR3 extends over 15 amino acids. Between the trimmed V and J ends, which lost 3 bases and 3 bases, there was a span of 12 bases.

J is TRBJ1-2 and V is TRBV20-1; D is perhaps TRBD1 (5 bases). V shed 5 bases and J shed 1 base, with 14 bases lying between them. The germline CDR1 and CDR2 sequences are DFQATT and SNEGSKA (reference sequence). The CDR3 is 14 amino acids. Here the CDR3 DNA reads TGCAGTGCTCTCTCGACAGTAGATAACTATGGCTACACCTTC. Its protein is CSALSTVDNYGYTF.

This clonotype was observed a few times. The genes are TRBV12-3 or TRBV12-4 and TRBJ1-3; no clear D gene. The CDR3 sequence is 16 residues long. The germline V and J ends were trimmed by 7 bases and 2 bases, with 18 bases remaining between them. CDR3 region: CASMRGTSSTGNTIYF. CDR3 DNA sequence: TGTGCCAGCATGAGAGGCACTTCATCTACTGGAAACACCATATATTTT.

The chain carries TRBV12-3 or TRBV12-4 and TRBJ2-7; perhaps TRBD2 as D (6 bases). The germline V and J ends were trimmed by 5 bases and 5 bases, with 19 bases remaining between them. The CDR3 runs to 15 residues. CDR3 loop: CASSPAGGPRDEQYV. The CDR3 coding sequence is TGTGCCAGCAGTCCAGCCGGAGGGCCCCGGGACGAGCAGTACGTC.

J is TRBJ1-1 and V is TRBV7-9; D perhaps matches TRBD1 (6 bases). The CDR3 loop spans 13 amino acids. Germline V lookup: CDR1 SEHNR, CDR2 FQNEAQ (reference sequence). V gave up 11 bases and J gave up 0 bases, with 13 bases separating them. In DNA, the CDR3 is TGTGCCTCGACAGGAGTATTGAACACTGAAGCTTTCTTT. Translated, it gives CASTGVLNTEAFF.

There are many counts of this clonotype. The chain carries TRBV29-1 and TRBJ2-5; D unresolved. The CDR3 runs 15 residues. The V and J ends lost 0 bases and 2 bases respectively, with 13 bases between them. Germline-derived CDR1 and CDR2 are SQVTM and ANQGSEA. CDR3 loop: CSVEEEGWVQETQYF. CDR3 in DNA: TGCAGCGTTGAAGAGGAAGGGTGGGTACAAGAGACCCAGTACTTC. Together with reference TRBV29-1 and TRBJ2-5, the CDR3 gives the full variable domain: SAVISQKPSRDICQRGTSLTIQCQVDSQVTMMFWYRQQPGQSLTLIATANQGSEATYESGFVIDKFPISRPNLTFSTLTVSNMSPEDSSIYLCSVEEEGWVQETQYFGPGTRLLVL.

The chain employs TRBV4-2 and TRBJ1-1, with D maybe TRBD1 (6 bases). From germline, CDR1 is LGHNA and CDR2 YNFKEQ. CDR3 size: 16 residues. V lost 1 base to trimming and J lost 4 bases, with 16 bases between them. CDR3 DNA: TGTGCCAGCAGCCAAGGGGACACGACTGGGGGCACTGAAGCTTTCTTT. It codes for CASSQGDTTGGTEAFF.

This clonotype has ten or more counts. The gene calls are TRBV7-9 and TRBJ2-5; the D is unclear. The CDR3 has 13 amino acids. Trimming removed 1 base at V and 3 bases at J, with 6 bases between. Germline V gives CDR1 SEHNR, CDR2 FQNEAQ (reference sequence). The CDR3 DNA sequence: TGTGCCAGCAGCTTAGTCCCGGAAGAGACCCAGTACTTC. Encoded protein: CASSLVPEETQYF.

This clonotype has a count of ten or more. Here the CDR3 reads CASSLGTATGELFF. Here the CDR3 DNA reads TGTGCCAGCAGCCTCGGGACAGCCACCGGGGAGCTGTTTTTT. The chain employs TRBV5-6 and TRBJ2-2, with 7 bases fitting TRBD1. The V gene's germline CDR1 is SGHDT and CDR2 YYEEEE. This CDR3 spans 14 amino acids. V lost 4 bases to trimming and J lost 4 bases; unmatched junction nucleotides: 4.

This chain joins TRBV20-1 and TRBJ2-1; 13 bases line up with TRBD2. The CDR3 sequence is 15 residues long. The germline gives CDR1 DFQATT, CDR2 SNEGSKA (reference sequence). With 3 bases clipped from V and 7 bases from J, the junction kept 6 bases outside the gene matches. The CDR3 sequence: CSARTSGGPGNEQFF. Written as DNA, the CDR3 is TGCAGTGCTAGGACTAGCGGGGGGCCGGGGAATGAGCAGTTCTTC.

This clonotype was seen at least ten times. The chain is built from TRBV20-1 and TRBJ2-1; the D gene is possibly TRBD2 (7 bases). The CDR3 runs to 17 residues. V lost 0 bases to trimming and J lost 0 bases, with 15 bases between them. Germline CDR1 and CDR2: DFQATT and SNEGSKA (reference sequence). The CDR3 coding sequence is TGCAGTGCTAGAGATCTGGTGGGGGGGCACTCCTACAATGAGCAGTTCTTC. Its protein is CSARDLVGGHSYNEQFF.

The J gene is TRBJ2-7, the V gene TRBV7-2; D gene ambiguous. CDR3 length equals 15 residues. Germline V lookup: CDR1 SGHTA, CDR2 FQGNSA. V was clipped by 1 base and J by 4 bases, with 14 bases between them. The CDR3 DNA sequence: TGTGCCAGCAGCTTAGAATGGACCGCCTATTACGAGCAGTACTTC. Translated, it gives CASSLEWTAYYEQYF.

With respect to this clonotype: A much larger clone lies a single base off, so this may be a read error. The chain couples TRBV20-1 to TRBJ2-1; TRBD1 matches 9 bases. Trimming took 4 bases from V and 8 from J; bases not matched to a gene: 12. Germline CDR1 DFQATT, CDR2 SNEGSKA (reference sequence). There are 15 residues in the CDR3. The CDR3 spells CSATDVGTGSHEQFF. CDR3 sequence (DNA): TGCAGTGCTACAGATGTGGGGACAGGGTCACATGAGCAGTTCTTC.

This clonotype came up many times. The chain combines TRBV20-1 with TRBJ1-5; perhaps TRBD1 as D (5 bases). Deletions cut 3 bases from V and 1 base from J, with 7 bases between. CDR1 and CDR2 (germline): DFQATT, SNEGSKA (reference sequence). The CDR3 totals 13 residues. CDR3 in amino acids: CSASQGSNQPQHF. CDR3 nucleotide sequence: TGCAGTGCTAGTCAGGGAAGCAATCAGCCCCAGCATTTT.

This clonotype occurred many times. The rearrangement links TRBV7-8 to TRBJ2-2; 8 bases map to TRBD2. The CDR3 length is 17 residues. CDR1 and CDR2 (germline): SGHVS, FQNEAQ. Germline trimming cut 2 bases from V and 3 bases from J; bases unmatched to any gene: 8. In DNA, the CDR3 is TGTGCCAGCAGCTTATCGGGACTAGAAGGGTACACCGGGGAGCTGTTTTTT. It translates to CASSLSGLEGYTGELFF.

V usage is TRBV4-3 and J usage is TRBJ2-5; D not certain. Germline V gives CDR1 LGHNA, CDR2 YSLEER. CDR3 size: 14 residues. Trimming left V 0 bases short and J 1 base short, with 6 bases between. The CDR3 DNA reads as TGCGCCAGCAGCCAAGACTATTTCCAAGAGACCCAGTACTTC. It translates to CASSQDYFQETQYF.

The chain links TRBV24-1 to TRBJ1-1; a weak D match, TRBD1 (6 bases). The length of the CDR3 is 12 residues. V lost 5 bases to trimming and J lost 12 bases, with 15 bases between them. The germline V gene has CDR1 KGHDR and CDR2 SFDVKD. CDR3 sequence: CATSGDGTRTFF. Written as DNA, the CDR3 is TGTGCCACCAGTGGCGACGGGACAAGGACTTTCTTT.

This clonotype was recorded a few times. V gene TRBV18 combines with J gene TRBJ2-5; the D gene is possibly TRBD1 (6 bases). The V and J ends lost 4 bases and 5 bases respectively, with 14 bases between them. Per the germline V gene, CDR1 is KGHSH and CDR2 is LQKENI. The CDR3 sequence is 14 residues long. The CDR3 here is CASSLRNQGETQYF. Written as DNA, the CDR3 is TGTGCCAGCTCACTACGGAACCAGGGGGAGACCCAGTACTTC.

The J gene is TRBJ2-7, the V gene TRBV7-8, with TRBD1 identical over 10 bases. The junction had 6 bases not matched to a gene; V was cut back by 8 bases and J by 5 bases. The germline V gene encodes CDR1 SGHVS and CDR2 FQNEAQ. This CDR3 is built from 13 residues. The CDR3 sequence: CASVGTGVHEQYF. The CDR3 DNA follows: TGTGCCAGCGTCGGGACAGGGGTCCACGAGCAGTACTTC.

This clonotype has a count of ten or more. The chain links TRBV5-1 to TRBJ2-1; D call uncertain. The CDR3 is made up of 13 amino acids. Germline CDR1 is SGHRS and CDR2 is YFSETQ. Trimming shortened V by 1 base and J by 3 bases, and 5 bases separated the two germline ends. The CDR3: CASSLLGYNEQFF. The CDR3 nucleotides read TGCGCCAGCAGCTTGCTCGGCTACAATGAGCAGTTCTTC.

This clonotype showed up just a few times. This chain connects TRBV7-3 to TRBJ1-1; tentative D call: TRBD1 (6 bases). CDR1 is SGHTA, CDR2 FQGTGA, per germline. The CDR3 extends over 15 amino acids. V lost 4 bases and J 1 base, leaving 13 bases between the germline ends. The CDR3 loop reads CASSSRGRPNTEAFF. CDR3 sequence (DNA): TGTGCCAGCAGCTCCAGGGGCAGGCCGAACACTGAAGCTTTCTTT.

This clonotype appeared once. The junction does not match germline at one end; this may be a read error. The chain couples TRBV20-1 to TRBJ2-6; 12 bases line up with TRBD1. The CDR3 has 17 residues. CDR1 and CDR2 (germline): DFQATT, SNEGSKA (reference sequence). The CDR3 protein is CCARGTGGGSGANVLTF. The CDR3 DNA sequence: TGCTGTGCTAGAGGGACAGGGGGCGGCTCTGGGGCCAACGTCCTGACTTTC.

This clonotype was found many times. The gene calls are TRBV5-6 and TRBJ1-1; D ambiguous. The germline gives CDR1 SGHDT, CDR2 YYEEEE. The CDR3 has 13 residues. V lost 1 base and J lost 2, with 6 bases in between. The CDR3 nucleotides read TGTGCCAGCAGCTTGTTGAGAAACACTGAAGCTTTCTTT. Its translation is CASSLLRNTEAFF. The full variable domain, in which reference TRBV5-6 and TRBJ1-1 provide the parts outside the CDR3, is DAGVTQSPTHLIKTRGQQVTLRCSPKSGHDTVSWYQQALGQGPQFIFQYYEEEERQRGNFPDRFSGHQFPNYSSELNVNALLLGDSALYLCASSLLRNTEAFFGQGTRLTVV.

Note on this clonotype: Just one base apart from a much larger clone, this may be a read error. V gene TRBV7-2 combines with J gene TRBJ1-2, with D uncertain. The CDR3 has 12 residues. CDR1 is SGHTA, CDR2 FQGNSA, per germline. CDR3 sequence reads: CAGRGSGYGYTF. As DNA, the CDR3 is TGTGCCGGCAGAGGCAGCGGCTATGGCTACACCTTC.